One and the same sample provided the 28 T cell receptor beta chains below, sequenced in a study of cytomegalovirus exposure and HLA in healthy donors. Amplification used 60 Vbeta primers and 13 Jbeta primers. TCRdb's table, derived via immunoSEQ multiplex PCR, lists solely in-frame clones and lacks some. Counted here are about 120,000 clones, more than 75% occurring once; the ten biggest clones make up less than 15%. The sequencing sample was made of PBMCs. The receptors shown here come from a woman in her thirties or forties in good health and CMV-seropositive.

The rearrangement links TRBV7-9 to TRBJ1-2; D ambiguous. This CDR3 is built from 13 residues. Trimming removed 5 bases from V and 5 bases from J, with 12 bases in between. The germline V gene has CDR1 SEHNR and CDR2 FQNEAQ (reference sequence). DNA of the CDR3: TGTGCCAGCAGCCACGTAGGAGGGTATGGCTACACCTTC. This codes for CASSHVGGYGYTF.

The V and J genes are TRBV6-1 and TRBJ2-3; 9 positions agree with TRBD1. Trimming took 6 bases from V and 4 from J; bases not matched to a gene: 5. CDR3 size: 14 residues. Germline V gene data show CDR1 as MNHNS and CDR2 as SASEGT. For the CDR3, the DNA is TGTGCCAGCAGCGGGACAGGGAGGGCAGATACGCAGTATTTT. Amino acid sequence: CASSGTGRADTQYF.

The V and J genes are TRBV6-5 and TRBJ1-2, with a weak D call TRBD1 (5 bases). Germline V gives CDR1 MNHEY, CDR2 SVGAGI. The CDR3 covers 14 residues. V dropped 2 bases and J dropped 6 bases, with 13 bases sitting between them. CDR3: CASSYQGTTDGYTF. The CDR3 DNA follows: TGTGCCAGCAGTTACCAGGGCACTACCGATGGCTACACCTTC.

This clone came up once. This rearrangement joins TRBV30 to TRBJ2-7; 7 nucleotides line up with TRBD2. In germline, CDR1 is GTSNPN, CDR2 SVGIG (reference sequence). The CDR3 sequence is 13 residues long. The junction had 8 bases not matched to a gene; V was cut back by 3 bases and J by 6 bases. The CDR3 sequence: CAWRRASGLEQYF. The CDR3 DNA is TGTGCCTGGAGGAGGGCTAGCGGTCTCGAGCAGTACTTC. The complete variable domain, with remaining parts taken from reference TRBV30 and TRBJ2-7, reads SQTIHQWPATLVQPVGSPLSLECTVEGTSNPNLYWYRQAAGRGLQLLFYSVGIGQISSEVPQNLSASRPQDRQFILSSKKLLLSDSGFYLCAWRRASGLEQYFGPGTRLTVT.

A note on this clone: Germline is not matched at one junction end, which may reflect a read error. The chain carries TRBV5-1 and TRBJ2-3; D might be TRBD2 (7 bases). This CDR3 has 15 residues. Germline CDR1 reads SGHRS; CDR2 reads YFSETQ. The CDR3 reads CASRLGAGVTDTQYF. The CDR3 DNA follows: TGCGCCAGCAGATTGGGGGCGGGGGTCACAGATACGCAGTATTTT.

The chain combines TRBV11-3 with TRBJ1-1; D call uncertain. The CDR3 runs to 12 residues. V lost 5 bases and J lost 1, with 5 bases in between. The germline CDR1 and CDR2 sequences are SGHNT and YENEEA. The CDR3 sequence: CASSRENTEAFF. In nucleotides, the CDR3 is TGTGCCAGCAGCCGCGAGAACACTGAAGCTTTCTTT.

The chain carries TRBV30 and TRBJ1-2; 7 nucleotides line up with TRBD1. Germline assignment: CDR1 GTSNPN and CDR2 SVGIG (reference sequence). V was clipped by 0 bases and J by 1 base; unmatched bases: 8. CDR3 length: 16 residues. The CDR3 region has the DNA TGTGCCTGGAGTGTACTAGGGACAGTGAATAACTATGGCTACACCTTC. Its translation: CAWSVLGTVNNYGYTF.

V gene TRBV5-1 combines with J gene TRBJ2-3; 8 bases are a match to TRBD2. With 6 bases clipped from V and 3 bases from J, the junction kept 6 bases outside the gene matches. Germline lookup yields CDR1 SGHRS and CDR2 YFSETQ. This CDR3 region has 14 residues. CDR3 region: CASNLSGGTDTQYF. The CDR3 region has the DNA TGCGCCAGCAACCTCTCGGGGGGGACAGATACGCAGTATTTT. Full variable domain (outside the CDR3, taken from reference TRBV5-1 and TRBJ2-3): KAGVTQTPRYLIKTRGQQVTLSCSPISGHRSVSWYQQTPGQGLQFLFEYFSETQRNKGNFPGRFSGRQFSNSRSEMNVSTLELGDSALYLCASNLSGGTDTQYFGPGTRLTVL.

This clone was observed a handful of times. The chain links TRBV14 to TRBJ1-1, with 11 bases lining up with TRBD1. V gave up 2 bases and J gave up 1 base; unmatched junction bases: 6. CDR3 size: 17 residues. Germline assignment: CDR1 SGHDN and CDR2 FVKESK. The CDR3 nucleotides are TGTGCCAGCAGCCAAATTGGACAGGGGGCATCGAACACTGAAGCTTTCTTT. Residues: CASSQIGQGASNTEAFF. Full variable domain (missing parts from reference TRBV14 and TRBJ1-1): EAGVTQFPSHSVIEKGQTVTLRCDPISGHDNLYWYRRVMGKEIKFLLHFVKESKQDESGMPNNRFLAERTGGTYSTLKVQPAELEDSGVYFCASSQIGQGASNTEAFFGQGTRLTVV.

The chain's CDR3 is CASSITPGNTEAFF. The CDR3 DNA is TGCGCCAGCAGTATAACCCCAGGGAACACTGAAGCTTTCTTT. This rearrangement joins TRBV5-1 to TRBJ1-1; D unclear. V was cut by 5 bases and J by 1 base, with 12 bases left in between. Germline V gene lookup returns CDR1 SGHRS and CDR2 YFSETQ. This CDR3 has 14 residues.

This rearrangement joins TRBV5-4 to TRBJ1-1, with D possibly TRBD1 on 6 matching bases. The CDR3 length is 14 residues. V shed 3 bases and J shed 1 base, with 10 bases lying between them. Per the germline V gene, CDR1 is SGHNT and CDR2 is YYREEE (reference sequence). The CDR3 nucleotides are TGTGCCAGCAGCTCGGGACAATCGAACACTGAAGCTTTCTTT. Translating it yields CASSSGQSNTEAFF.

This clone has more than one count but fewer than ten. The V and J genes are TRBV2 and TRBJ2-1; D unresolved. With 4 bases removed from V and 4 bases from J, the gap between germline ends came to 11 bases. The CDR3 covers 14 residues. Germline CDR1 and CDR2: SNHLY and FYNNEI. CDR3: CASSAIGLYNEQFF. CDR3 sequence (DNA): TGTGCCAGCAGTGCTATTGGTCTTTACAATGAGCAGTTCTTC.

This clone occurred a few times. The V gene is TRBV19, the J gene TRBJ2-7; TRBD2 agrees at 9 bases. This CDR3 comprises 14 residues. Germline V lookup: CDR1 LNHDA, CDR2 SQIVND (reference sequence). V was clipped by 7 bases and J by 3 bases; unmatched bases: 7. CDR3 amino acids: CASIFSGGVYEQYF. Here the CDR3 DNA reads TGTGCCAGTATATTTAGCGGGGGTGTCTACGAGCAGTACTTC.

This clone turned up a few times. The same CDR3 also results from other DNA sequences found in this sample. The CDR3 protein is CAWSRGSYEQYF. The CDR3 DNA reads TGTGCCTGGTCGCGGGGCTCCTACGAGCAGTACTTC. The chain links TRBV30 to TRBJ2-7, with a tentative D call TRBD2 (6 bases). The CDR3 length is 12 residues. Trimming removed 5 bases at V and 0 bases at J, with 8 bases between. Germline CDR1 and CDR2: GTSNPN and SVGIG (reference sequence).

The rearrangement joins TRBV27 to TRBJ2-1; 9 bases agree with TRBD1. V was pared by 3 bases and J by 7 bases, with 7 bases of the junction left unmatched. CDR3 length: 15 amino acids. In germline, CDR1 is MNHEY, CDR2 SMNVEV (reference sequence). CDR3 nucleotide sequence: TGTGCCAGCAGTTTCCCCGGGACAGGGTTGAATGAGCAGTTCTTC. It codes for CASSFPGTGLNEQFF.

The rearrangement links TRBV5-1 to TRBJ2-7; D is possibly TRBD1 (6 bases). Germline V gene data show CDR1 as SGHRS and CDR2 as YFSETQ. Trimming stripped 0 bases from V and 2 bases from J, with 9 bases between. The CDR3 runs 14 residues. CDR3 residues: CASSLEQGTYEQYF. The CDR3 DNA follows: TGCGCCAGCAGCTTGGAACAGGGTACCTACGAGCAGTACTTC.

The rearrangement uses TRBV5-1 and TRBJ1-2; the match to TRBD1 covers 7 bases. CDR3 length equals 17 residues. J was trimmed by 8 bases and V by 7 bases; bases with no gene match: 23. Per the germline V gene, CDR1 is SGHRS and CDR2 is YFSETQ. The CDR3 DNA reads as TGCGCCAGCCGAATCACCGTCCCGGGACAGTCCCGAGGGGGCTACACCTTC. Translating it yields CASRITVPGQSRGGYTF.

This clone occurred a few times. For the CDR3, the DNA is TGTGCCAGCACAAGAGGAGAGACCCAGTACTTC. Translated: CASTRGETQYF. The rearrangement links TRBV27 to TRBJ2-5; the D is unclear. The CDR3 has 11 residues. V shed 7 bases and J shed 4 bases, with 7 bases lying between them. Germline lookup yields CDR1 MNHEY and CDR2 SMNVEV (reference sequence).

On this clone itself: This sample also contains other DNA sequences that code for the same CDR3. This chain connects TRBV27 to TRBJ1-1, with a tentative D call TRBD1 (5 bases). The CDR3 runs 13 residues. The V gene's germline CDR1 is MNHEY and CDR2 SMNVEV (reference sequence). Trimming removed 2 bases from V and 3 bases from J, with 7 bases in between. CDR3 sequence (DNA): TGTGCCAGCAGTTTAAACAGGTACACTGAAGCTTTCTTT. It yields the protein CASSLNRYTEAFF.

V and J are TRBV7-8 and TRBJ1-2; TRBD1 might be the D (6 bases). The germline gives CDR1 SGHVS, CDR2 FQNEAQ. This CDR3 has 15 amino acids. V lost 5 bases to trimming and J lost 7 bases, with 20 bases between them. The CDR3 coding sequence is TGTGCCAGCAGCCTGGACTCTACTGGGGGCGGTGGCTACACCTTC. Translated: CASSLDSTGGGGYTF.

V and J are TRBV11-3 and TRBJ1-5; TRBD1 might be the D (5 bases). V was trimmed by 2 bases and J by 5 bases, leaving 19 bases between them. Germline CDR1 SGHNT, CDR2 YENEEA. This CDR3 is built from 17 residues. This CDR3 is CASSLRFEGVPDQPQHF. The CDR3 DNA is TGTGCCAGCAGCTTAAGGTTCGAAGGGGTGCCCGATCAGCCCCAGCATTTT.

This clone turned up a few times. The chain recombines TRBV30 with TRBJ2-1; D perhaps matches TRBD2 (7 bases). Per the germline V gene, CDR1 is GTSNPN and CDR2 is SVGIG (reference sequence). Trimming took 0 bases from V and 3 from J, leaving 27 bases between them. This CDR3 spans 20 amino acids. The DNA for the CDR3 is TGTGCCTGGAGTGTACGAGTTGGGGGGGGCACAGTAAGGGGCTACAATGAGCAGTTCTTC. Translated, it gives CAWSVRVGGGTVRGYNEQFF.

The V gene is TRBV5-5, the J gene TRBJ1-2; D is unclear. The germline CDR1 and CDR2 sequences are SGHKS and YYEKEE (reference sequence). The ends were cut back, 3 bases at V and 3 bases at J, with 9 bases in the middle. The CDR3 is made up of 13 amino acids. CDR3 in DNA: TGTGCCAGCAGCTCCCGACGGGACTATGGCTACACCTTC. Protein product: CASSSRRDYGYTF.

The rearrangement uses TRBV4-1 and TRBJ2-7; D is possibly TRBD2 (6 bases). The CDR3 consists of 15 residues. The V gene lost 2 bases and the J gene lost 6 bases, with 17 bases spanning the gap. CDR1 is MGHRA and CDR2 is YSYEKL in the germline V gene. CDR3 residues: CASSQTTLAVREQYF. The CDR3 DNA is TGCGCCAGCAGCCAAACCACCTTAGCGGTCCGCGAGCAGTACTTC.

This clone has only a few counts. This chain joins TRBV5-6 and TRBJ1-1, with D uncertain. CDR3 length equals 12 residues. V shed 5 bases and J shed 1 base, with 6 bases lying between them. The germline V gene has CDR1 SGHDT and CDR2 YYEEEE. CDR3 bases: TGTGCCAGCAGTTCGAGGAACACTGAAGCTTTCTTT. Amino acid sequence: CASSSRNTEAFF.

This chain links TRBV27 with TRBJ1-2, with a tentative D call TRBD1 (5 bases). V was shortened by 4 bases and J by 5 bases, with 20 bases between the two germline ends. CDR3 length: 16 residues. CDR1 is MNHEY and CDR2 is SMNVEV in the germline V gene (reference sequence). CDR3 DNA: TGTGCCAGCAGTTCCCGGACACCCTCGAATAGTTATGGCTACACCTTC. Protein product: CASSSRTPSNSYGYTF.

V usage is TRBV13 and J usage is TRBJ2-7, with D possibly being TRBD2 (6 bases). The ends were cut back, 4 bases at V and 5 bases at J, with 12 bases in the middle. Germline V gene sequence: CDR1 PRHDT, CDR2 FYEKMQ (reference sequence). The CDR3 is made up of 13 amino acids. The CDR3 region is CASSSGGVDEQYF. The CDR3 DNA follows: TGTGCCAGCAGCTCGGGCGGGGTGGACGAGCAGTACTTC.

The chain links TRBV15 to TRBJ2-4; TRBD1 agrees at 7 bases. CDR3 length: 16 amino acids. V shed 3 bases and J 5 bases; nucleotides not matched to a gene: 10. In germline, CDR1 is LNHNV, CDR2 YYDKDF (reference sequence). The CDR3 DNA reads TGTGCCACCAGCAGGGGGGAGACAGGGCCCCAAAACATTCAGTACTTC. It yields the protein CATSRGETGPQNIQYF.